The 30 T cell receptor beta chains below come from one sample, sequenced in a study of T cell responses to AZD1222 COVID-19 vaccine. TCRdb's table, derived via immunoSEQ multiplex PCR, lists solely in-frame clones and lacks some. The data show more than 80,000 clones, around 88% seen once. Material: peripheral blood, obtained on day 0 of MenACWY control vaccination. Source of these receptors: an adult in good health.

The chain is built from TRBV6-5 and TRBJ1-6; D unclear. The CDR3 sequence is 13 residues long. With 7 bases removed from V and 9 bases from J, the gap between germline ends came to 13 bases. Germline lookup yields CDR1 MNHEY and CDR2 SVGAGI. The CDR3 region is CASIVGSSSPLHF. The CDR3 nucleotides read TGTGCCAGCATTGTAGGGTCCTCTTCACCCCTCCACTTT.

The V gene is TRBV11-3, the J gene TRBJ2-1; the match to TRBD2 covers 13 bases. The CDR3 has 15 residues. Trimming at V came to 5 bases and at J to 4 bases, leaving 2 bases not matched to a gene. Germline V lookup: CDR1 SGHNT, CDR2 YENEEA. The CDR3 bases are TGTGCCAGCAGCCCGGGACTAGCGGGGTACAATGAGCAGTTCTTC. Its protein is CASSPGLAGYNEQFF.

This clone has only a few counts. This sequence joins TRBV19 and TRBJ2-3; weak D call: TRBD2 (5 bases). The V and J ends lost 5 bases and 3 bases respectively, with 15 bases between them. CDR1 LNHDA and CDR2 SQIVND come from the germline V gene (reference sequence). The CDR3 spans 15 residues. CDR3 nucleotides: TGTGCCAGTAGTCAATCTAGCCGAGGGACAGATACGCAGTATTTT. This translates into CASSQSSRGTDTQYF.

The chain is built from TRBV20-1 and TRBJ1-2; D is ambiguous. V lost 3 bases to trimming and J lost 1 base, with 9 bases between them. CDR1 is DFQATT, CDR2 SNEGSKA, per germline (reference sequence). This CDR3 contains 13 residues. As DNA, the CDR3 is TGCAGTGCTAGTACCCCGTATAACTATGGCTACACCTTC. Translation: CSASTPYNYGYTF.

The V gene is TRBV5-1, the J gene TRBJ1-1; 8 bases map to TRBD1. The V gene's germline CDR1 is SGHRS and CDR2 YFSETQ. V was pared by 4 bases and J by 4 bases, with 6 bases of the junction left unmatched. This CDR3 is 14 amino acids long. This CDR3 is CASSEQGGGTEAFF. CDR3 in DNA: TGCGCCAGCAGCGAACAGGGGGGTGGCACTGAAGCTTTCTTT.

The CDR3 bases are TGTGCCAGTAGTATCTGGACAGGAGCCGCCTACGAGCAGTACTTC. Translating it yields CASSIWTGAAYEQYF. The V and J genes are TRBV19 and TRBJ2-7; 7 bases align to TRBD1. V lost 3 bases to trimming and J lost 2 bases; unmatched junction nucleotides: 7. The V gene's germline CDR1 is LNHDA and CDR2 SQIVND (reference sequence). CDR3 length: 15 amino acids. Based on the CDR3 plus reference TRBV19 and TRBJ2-7, the full variable domain is DGGITQSPKYLFRKEGQNVTLSCEQNLNHDAMYWYRQDPGQGLRLIYYSQIVNDFQKGDIAEGYSVSREKKESFPLTVTSAQKNPTAFYLCASSIWTGAAYEQYFGPGTRLTVT.

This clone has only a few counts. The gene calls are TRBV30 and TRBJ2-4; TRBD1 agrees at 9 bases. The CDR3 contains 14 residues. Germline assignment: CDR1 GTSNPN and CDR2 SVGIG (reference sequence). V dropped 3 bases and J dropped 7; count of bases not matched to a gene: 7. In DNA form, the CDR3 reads TGTGCCTGGAGCCCCCGAGACAGGGGGAACATTCAGTACTTC. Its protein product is CAWSPRDRGNIQYF.

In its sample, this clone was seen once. CDR3: CASSLRFNRAGENTEAFF. In DNA, the CDR3 is TGTGCCAGCAGCTTACGGTTTAATCGGGCAGGGGAGAACACTGAAGCTTTCTTT. The rearrangement links TRBV7-9 to TRBJ1-1; D may be TRBD1 (6 bases). The CDR3 contains 18 residues. Trimming shortened V by 2 bases and J by 1 base, and 20 bases separated the two germline ends. Per germline, CDR1 SEHNR and CDR2 FQNEAQ (reference sequence).

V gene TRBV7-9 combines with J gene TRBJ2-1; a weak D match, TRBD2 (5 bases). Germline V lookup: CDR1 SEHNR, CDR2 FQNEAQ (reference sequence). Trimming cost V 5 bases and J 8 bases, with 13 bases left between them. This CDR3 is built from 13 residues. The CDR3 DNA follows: TGTGCCAGCAGCCGAACTAGTCTCGATGAGCAGTTCTTC. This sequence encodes CASSRTSLDEQFF.

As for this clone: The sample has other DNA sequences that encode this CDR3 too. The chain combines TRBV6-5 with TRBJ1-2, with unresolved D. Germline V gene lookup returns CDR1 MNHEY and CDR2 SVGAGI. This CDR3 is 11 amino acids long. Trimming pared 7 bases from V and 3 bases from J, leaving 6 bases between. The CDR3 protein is CASTRDYGYTF. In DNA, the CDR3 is TGTGCCAGCACTAGGGACTATGGCTACACCTTC.

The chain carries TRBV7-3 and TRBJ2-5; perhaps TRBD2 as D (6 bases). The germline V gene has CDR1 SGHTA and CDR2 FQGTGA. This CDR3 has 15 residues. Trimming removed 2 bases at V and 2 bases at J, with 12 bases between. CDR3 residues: CASSLGWGDQETQYF. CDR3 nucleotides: TGTGCCAGCAGCTTAGGATGGGGGGATCAAGAGACCCAGTACTTC.

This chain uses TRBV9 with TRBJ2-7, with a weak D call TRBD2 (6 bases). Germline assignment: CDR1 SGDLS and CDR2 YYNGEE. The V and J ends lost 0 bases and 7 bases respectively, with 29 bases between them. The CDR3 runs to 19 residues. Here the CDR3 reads CASSVVIAEFETRGREQYF. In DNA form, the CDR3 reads TGTGCCAGCAGCGTAGTAATCGCTGAGTTCGAGACCCGGGGGAGGGAGCAGTACTTC.

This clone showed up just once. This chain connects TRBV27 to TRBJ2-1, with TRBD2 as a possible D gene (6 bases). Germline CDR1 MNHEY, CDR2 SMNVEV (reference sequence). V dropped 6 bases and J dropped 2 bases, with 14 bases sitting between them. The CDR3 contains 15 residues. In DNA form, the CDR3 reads TGTGCCAGCAGGCCTCAGCGGGTCGCCTACAATGAGCAGTTCTTC. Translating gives CASRPQRVAYNEQFF.

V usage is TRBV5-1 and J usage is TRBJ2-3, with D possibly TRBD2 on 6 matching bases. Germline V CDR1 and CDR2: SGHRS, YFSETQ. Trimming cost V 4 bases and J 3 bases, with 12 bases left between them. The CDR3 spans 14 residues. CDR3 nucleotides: TGCGCCAGCAGCCCCTACCGGGGGACAGATACGCAGTATTTT. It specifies CASSPYRGTDTQYF.

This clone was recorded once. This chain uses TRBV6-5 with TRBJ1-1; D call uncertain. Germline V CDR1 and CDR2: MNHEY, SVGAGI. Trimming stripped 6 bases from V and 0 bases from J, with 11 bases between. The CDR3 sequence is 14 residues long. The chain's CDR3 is CASRLYPLNTEAFF. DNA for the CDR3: TGTGCCAGCAGGTTGTACCCCTTGAACACTGAAGCTTTCTTT.

The CDR3 region has the DNA TGTGCCAGCAGCGCCTCTCCTAGCGGGGGGGCCGGCGAGCAGTACTTC. Its translation: CASSASPSGGAGEQYF. The V and J genes are TRBV7-3 and TRBJ2-7; 12 nucleotides align to TRBD2. The CDR3 is 16 amino acids. Germline V lookup: CDR1 SGHTA, CDR2 FQGTGA. Trimming cost V 5 bases and J 6 bases; bases outside gene matches: 11. The full variable domain, completed using reference TRBV7-3 and TRBJ2-7, is GAGVSQTPSNKVTEKGKYVELRCDPISGHTALYWYRQSLGQGPEFLIYFQGTGAADDSGLPNDRFFAVRPEGSVSTLKIQRTERGDSAVYLCASSASPSGGAGEQYFGPGTRLTVT.

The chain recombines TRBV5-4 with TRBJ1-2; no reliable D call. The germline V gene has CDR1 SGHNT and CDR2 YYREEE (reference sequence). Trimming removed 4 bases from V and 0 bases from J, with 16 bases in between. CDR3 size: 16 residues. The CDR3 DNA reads TGTGCCAGCAGCCGCGAGGGCCGGGCCTCTAACTATGGCTACACCTTC. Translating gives CASSREGRASNYGYTF.

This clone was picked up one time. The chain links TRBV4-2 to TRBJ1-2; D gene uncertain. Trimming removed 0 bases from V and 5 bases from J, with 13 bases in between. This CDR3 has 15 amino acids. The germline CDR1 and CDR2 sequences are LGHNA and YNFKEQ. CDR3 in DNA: TGTGCCAGCAGCCAAGACAGGACGATCTTATATGGCTACACCTTC. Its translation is CASSQDRTILYGYTF.

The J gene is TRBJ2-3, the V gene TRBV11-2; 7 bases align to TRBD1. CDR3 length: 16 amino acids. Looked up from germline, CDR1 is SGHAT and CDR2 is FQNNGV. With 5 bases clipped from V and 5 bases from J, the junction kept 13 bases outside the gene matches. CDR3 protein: CASSRGSDRRIDTQYF. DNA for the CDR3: TGTGCCAGCAGCCGGGGATCGGACAGGAGGATAGATACGCAGTATTTT.

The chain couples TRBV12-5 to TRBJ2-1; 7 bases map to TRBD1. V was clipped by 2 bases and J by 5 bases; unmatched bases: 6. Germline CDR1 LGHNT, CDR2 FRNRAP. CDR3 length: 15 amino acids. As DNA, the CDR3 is TGTGCTAGTGGTTTGTTGACAGGGCCCAACAATGAGCAGTTCTTC. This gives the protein CASGLLTGPNNEQFF. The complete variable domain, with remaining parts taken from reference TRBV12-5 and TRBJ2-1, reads DARVTQTPRHKVTEMGQEVTMRCQPILGHNTVFWYRQTMMQGLELLAYFRNRAPLDDSGMPKDRFSAEMPDATLATLKIQPSEPRDSAVYFCASGLLTGPNNEQFFGPGTRLTVL.

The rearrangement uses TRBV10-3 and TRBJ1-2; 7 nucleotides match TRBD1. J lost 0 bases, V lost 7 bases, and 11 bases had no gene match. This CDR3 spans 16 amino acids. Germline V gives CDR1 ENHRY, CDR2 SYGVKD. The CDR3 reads CAITRQGGGANYGYTF. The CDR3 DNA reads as TGTGCCATCACCAGACAGGGAGGTGGGGCTAACTATGGCTACACCTTC.

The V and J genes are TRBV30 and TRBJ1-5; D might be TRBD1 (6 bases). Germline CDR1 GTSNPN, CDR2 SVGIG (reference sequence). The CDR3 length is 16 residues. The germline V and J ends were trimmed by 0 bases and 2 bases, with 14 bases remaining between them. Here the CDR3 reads CAWSVGGAARNQPQHF. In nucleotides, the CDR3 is TGTGCCTGGAGTGTAGGGGGAGCAGCTCGCAATCAGCCCCAGCATTTT.

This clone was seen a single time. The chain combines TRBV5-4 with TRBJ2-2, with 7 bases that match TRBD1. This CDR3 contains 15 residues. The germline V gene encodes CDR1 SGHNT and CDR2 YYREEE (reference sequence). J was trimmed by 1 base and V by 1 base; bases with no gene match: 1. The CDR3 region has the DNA TGTGCCAGCAGCTTGCAGGGGGTGAACACCGGGGAGCTGTTTTTT. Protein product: CASSLQGVNTGELFF.

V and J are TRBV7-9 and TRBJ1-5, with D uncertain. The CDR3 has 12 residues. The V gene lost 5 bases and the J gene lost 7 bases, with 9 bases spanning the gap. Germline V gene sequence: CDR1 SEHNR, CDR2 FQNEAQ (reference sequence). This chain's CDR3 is CASSPASQPQHF. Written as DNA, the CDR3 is TGTGCCAGCAGCCCTGCCTCGCAGCCCCAGCATTTT.

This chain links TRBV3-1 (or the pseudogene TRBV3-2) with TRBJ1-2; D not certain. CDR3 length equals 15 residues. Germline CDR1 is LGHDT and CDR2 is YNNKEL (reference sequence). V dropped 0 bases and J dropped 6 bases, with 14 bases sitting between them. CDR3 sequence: CASSQDFPGTNGYTF. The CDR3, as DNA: TGTGCCAGCAGCCAAGACTTCCCGGGTACCAATGGCTACACCTTC.

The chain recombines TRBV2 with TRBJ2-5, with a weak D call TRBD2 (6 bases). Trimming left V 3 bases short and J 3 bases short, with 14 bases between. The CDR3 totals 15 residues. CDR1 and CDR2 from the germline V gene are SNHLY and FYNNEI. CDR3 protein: CASSDWRTGEETQYF. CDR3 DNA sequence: TGTGCCAGCAGTGACTGGAGGACGGGGGAAGAGACCCAGTACTTC.

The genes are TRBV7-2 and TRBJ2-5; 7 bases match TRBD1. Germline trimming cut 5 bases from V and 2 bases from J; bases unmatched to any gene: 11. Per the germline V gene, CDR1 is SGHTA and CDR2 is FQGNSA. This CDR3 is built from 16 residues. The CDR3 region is CASSLTGRRSQETQYF. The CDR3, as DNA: TGTGCCAGCAGCCTGACAGGGCGAAGGTCACAAGAGACCCAGTACTTC.

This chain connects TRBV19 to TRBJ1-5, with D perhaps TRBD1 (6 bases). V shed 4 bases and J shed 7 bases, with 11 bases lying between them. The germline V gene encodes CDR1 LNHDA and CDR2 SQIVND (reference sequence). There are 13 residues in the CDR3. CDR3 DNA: TGTGCCAGTAGTACAAACAGGGACCAGCCCCAGCATTTT. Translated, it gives CASSTNRDQPQHF.

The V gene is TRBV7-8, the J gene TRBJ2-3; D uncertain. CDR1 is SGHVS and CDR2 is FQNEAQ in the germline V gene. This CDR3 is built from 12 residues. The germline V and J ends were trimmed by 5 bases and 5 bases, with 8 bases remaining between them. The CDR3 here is CASSPSRDTQYF. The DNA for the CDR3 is TGTGCCAGCAGCCCTTCTAGAGATACGCAGTATTTT.

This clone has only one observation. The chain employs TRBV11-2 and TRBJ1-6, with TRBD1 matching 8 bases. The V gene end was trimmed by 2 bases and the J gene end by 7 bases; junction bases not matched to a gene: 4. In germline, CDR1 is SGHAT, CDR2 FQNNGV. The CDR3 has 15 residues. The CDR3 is CASSLLGQGNSPLHF. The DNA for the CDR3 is TGTGCCAGCAGCTTACTCGGACAGGGAAATTCACCCCTCCACTTT.